What follows are 9 T cell receptor beta chains derived from one specimen sequenced in a study of blood T cell repertoires in COVID-19. TCRdb keeps only in-frame clones here, not all; method: immunoSEQ multiplex PCR. The sample lists over 400,000 clones; roughly 85% were seen once. Material for sequencing was peripheral blood. These receptors all come from a woman in her thirties with active or convalescent COVID-19.

V gene TRBV14 combines with J gene TRBJ2-3; 9 bases fit TRBD1. Germline lookup yields CDR1 SGHDN and CDR2 FVKESK. The V segment lost 4 bases and the J segment 3 bases; nucleotides outside the gene matches: 8. This CDR3 contains 16 residues. CDR3 bases: TGTGCCAGCAGCCCCACAGGGGGCGCCTGGACAGATACGCAGTATTTT. The encoded protein is CASSPTGGAWTDTQYF. Filled out from reference TRBV14 and TRBJ2-3, the complete variable domain reads EAGVTQFPSHSVIEKGQTVTLRCDPISGHDNLYWYRRVMGKEIKFLLHFVKESKQDESGMPNNRFLAERTGGTYSTLKVQPAELEDSGVYFCASSPTGGAWTDTQYFGPGTRLTVL.

The V and J genes are TRBV2 and TRBJ1-6; 9 nucleotides align to TRBD1. Germline V gives CDR1 SNHLY, CDR2 FYNNEI. The CDR3 is 13 amino acids. After removal of 6 bases from V and 17 bases from J, the junction contained 11 bases not matched to a gene. The CDR3 DNA reads TGTGCCAGCAGGCCTGCCGGGACAGGGAAGATCCACTTT. Its protein is CASRPAGTGKIHF. The whole variable domain, filled in from reference TRBV2 and TRBJ1-6, reads EPEVTQTPSHQVTQMGQEVILRCVPISNHLYFYWYRQILGQKVEFLVSFYNNEISEKSEIFDDQFSVERPDGSNFTLKIRSTKLEDSAMYFCASRPAGTGKIHFGNGTRLTVT.

This rearrangement joins TRBV30 to TRBJ2-7; D ambiguous. This CDR3 has 12 residues. The germline CDR1 and CDR2 sequences are GTSNPN and SVGIG (reference sequence). The V and J ends lost 0 bases and 6 bases respectively, with 9 bases between them. In nucleotides, the CDR3 is TGTGCCTGGAGTGTAATGGGCGCCGAGCAGTACTTC. It codes for CAWSVMGAEQYF.

The chain carries TRBV5-1 and TRBJ2-5; TRBD2 matches at 7 bases. This CDR3 spans 15 amino acids. The junction had 4 bases not matched to a gene; V was cut back by 0 bases and J by 2 bases. The germline V gene encodes CDR1 SGHRS and CDR2 YFSETQ. This chain's CDR3 is CASSLAPGGQETQYF. The CDR3 DNA reads as TGCGCCAGCAGCTTGGCCCCCGGGGGGCAAGAGACCCAGTACTTC.

This rearrangement joins TRBV27 to TRBJ1-5; TRBD1 is a possible D gene (6 bases). CDR3 length equals 16 residues. Trimming removed 6 bases from V and 3 bases from J, with 18 bases in between. Germline V CDR1 and CDR2: MNHEY, SMNVEV (reference sequence). The CDR3 loop reads CASSSHDGGFNQPQHF. The DNA of the CDR3 is TGTGCCAGCAGCTCCCACGATGGGGGCTTCAATCAGCCCCAGCATTTT.

A few counts support this clone. V gene TRBV20-1 combines with J gene TRBJ1-2, with no clear D. Trimming took 5 bases from V and 8 from J, leaving 9 bases between them. CDR3 size: 10 residues. Germline lookup yields CDR1 DFQATT and CDR2 SNEGSKA (reference sequence). Here the CDR3 DNA reads TGCAGTGCTCGCTACGAGGGCTACACCTTC. Translated, it gives CSARYEGYTF.

This clone has only one observation. This sequence joins TRBV6-5 and TRBJ2-3; no definite D call. The CDR3 length is 13 residues. The V end lost 6 bases, the J end lost 2 bases, and 9 bases lay between the germline ends. Germline CDR1 MNHEY, CDR2 SVGAGI. The CDR3 sequence is CASRTPVTDTQYF. For the CDR3, the DNA is TGTGCCAGCAGGACTCCGGTCACAGATACGCAGTATTTT.

Concerning this clone: Other DNA sequences of this sample code for an identical CDR3. The CDR3 DNA is TGCGCCAGCAGCTTGGCCGGCTCCTACAATGAGCAGTTCTTC. Translation gives CASSLAGSYNEQFF. V is TRBV5-1 and J is TRBJ2-1; D is uncertain. The CDR3 consists of 14 residues. Trimming left V 0 bases short and J 0 bases short, with 4 bases between. Per germline, CDR1 SGHRS and CDR2 YFSETQ.

CDR3 in DNA: TGCGCCAGCAGCCACATCGGGGGGCTGAGCTCCTACGAGCAGTACTTC. Protein product: CASSHIGGLSSYEQYF. The V gene is TRBV4-1, the J gene TRBJ2-7, with D possibly matching TRBD2 (7 bases). This CDR3 comprises 16 residues. Looked up from germline, CDR1 is MGHRA and CDR2 is YSYEKL. The ends were cut back, 3 bases at V and 0 bases at J, with 15 bases in the middle.